A single sample is the source of the 8 T cell receptor beta chains below, sequenced in a study of CD8 T cells in Susac syndrome. After extraction with the RNeasy kit, roughly 0.45 to 1 ug of the RNA was reverse transcribed using random hexamers. TCRdb ran MiXCR on the immunoSEQ multiplex PCR reads and lists one entry per CDR3 protein. The profile shows over 150,000 distinct CDR3 sequences, approximately 95% of them singletons. Sample: CD4+ T cells from PBMCs. The receptors stem from a human donor with multiple sclerosis.

V is TRBV6-2 or TRBV6-3 and J is TRBJ2-3; a weak D match, TRBD2 (5 bases). CDR3 length: 16 amino acids. Germline V gene data show CDR1 as MNHEY and CDR2 as SVGEGT. V gave up 5 bases and J gave up 0 bases, with 15 bases separating them. Written as DNA, the CDR3 is TGTGCCAGCAGTCGGGCCTGGACTGCCAGCACAGATACGCAGTATTTT. Protein: CASSRAWTASTDTQYF.

The J gene is TRBJ2-5, the V gene TRBV20-1; D unclear. Germline CDR1 is DFQATT and CDR2 is SNEGSKA (reference sequence). CDR3 size: 14 residues. V was clipped by 5 bases and J by 5 bases, with 18 bases between them. DNA for the CDR3: TGCAGTGCTGGGGAAGGCCTAGGAACTGAGACCCAGTACTTC. This encodes CSAGEGLGTETQYF.

The J gene is TRBJ1-4, the V gene TRBV5-1, with D perhaps matching TRBD1 (5 bases). CDR1 is SGHRS and CDR2 is YFSETQ in the germline V gene. CDR3 length: 16 amino acids. Trimming left V 3 bases short and J 3 bases short, with 15 bases between. The CDR3 DNA sequence: TGCGCCAGCAGCTCCGGGACGCCCGGGGCTAATGAAAAACTGTTTTTT. It is translated as CASSSGTPGANEKLFF.

CDR3 sequence (DNA): TGTGCCAGCAGTTTAGGGGGAGTGGCGCCGAACACCGGGGAGCTGTTTTTT. Amino acid sequence: CASSLGGVAPNTGELFF. The chain combines TRBV6-2 or TRBV6-3 with TRBJ2-2, with a tentative D call TRBD1 (6 bases). With 4 bases removed from V and 0 bases from J, the gap between germline ends came to 15 bases. The CDR3 is 17 amino acids. Germline lookup yields CDR1 MNHEY and CDR2 SVGEGT.

J is TRBJ2-7 and V is TRBV5-1, with D possibly TRBD1 on 6 matching bases. The V end was cut by 4 bases, the J end by 3 bases, with 11 bases between. The CDR3 extends over 13 amino acids. The germline V gene encodes CDR1 SGHRS and CDR2 YFSETQ. CDR3 nucleotide sequence: TGCGCCAGCAGCCCACAGGGATACTACGAGCAGTACTTC. This encodes CASSPQGYYEQYF.

In its sample, this clonotype was seen once. The rearrangement joins TRBV15 to TRBJ2-1; 10 bases map to TRBD1. Germline V gene lookup returns CDR1 LNHNV and CDR2 YYDKDF (reference sequence). The V and J ends lost 5 bases and 8 bases, in that order; junction bases with no gene match: 6. The CDR3 runs 14 residues. The CDR3 nucleotides read TGTGCCACCAGCTTTAGGGACAGGGGATATGAGCAGTTCTTC. Residues: CATSFRDRGYEQFF.

The chain is built from TRBV7-8 and TRBJ2-2; perhaps TRBD1 as D (6 bases). The germline V gene has CDR1 SGHVS and CDR2 FQNEAQ. The CDR3 runs to 14 residues. The V and J ends lost 5 bases and 7 bases respectively, with 14 bases between them. The CDR3 spells CASSRMQGRGELFF. The CDR3 DNA follows: TGTGCCAGCAGCAGAATGCAGGGGCGCGGGGAGCTGTTTTTT. The full variable domain, completed using reference TRBV7-8 and TRBJ2-2, is GAGVSQSPRYKVAKRGQDVALRCDPISGHVSLFWYQQALGQGPEFLTYFQNEAQLDKSGLPSDRFFAERPEGSVSTLKIQRTQQEDSAVYLCASSRMQGRGELFFGEGSRLTVL.

The V call is TRBV28, the J call TRBJ1-2; D is uncertain. Germline CDR1 and CDR2: MDHEN and SYDVKM. V shed 5 bases and J shed 4 bases, with 11 bases lying between them. CDR3 length: 13 residues. The CDR3 DNA sequence: TGTGCCAGCAGTCCTGAGTCGTCCTATGGCTACACCTTC. Protein sequence: CASSPESSYGYTF.